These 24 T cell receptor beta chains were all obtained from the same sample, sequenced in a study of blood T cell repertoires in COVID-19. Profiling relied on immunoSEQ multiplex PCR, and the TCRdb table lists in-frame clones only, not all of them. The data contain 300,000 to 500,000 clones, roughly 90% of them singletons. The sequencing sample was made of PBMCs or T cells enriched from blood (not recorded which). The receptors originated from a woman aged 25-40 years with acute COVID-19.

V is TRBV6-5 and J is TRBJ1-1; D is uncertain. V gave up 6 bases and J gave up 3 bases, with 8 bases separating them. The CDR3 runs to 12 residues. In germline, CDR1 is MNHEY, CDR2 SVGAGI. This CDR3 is CASRNLDTEAFF. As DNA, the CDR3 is TGTGCCAGCAGAAACTTGGACACTGAAGCTTTCTTT.

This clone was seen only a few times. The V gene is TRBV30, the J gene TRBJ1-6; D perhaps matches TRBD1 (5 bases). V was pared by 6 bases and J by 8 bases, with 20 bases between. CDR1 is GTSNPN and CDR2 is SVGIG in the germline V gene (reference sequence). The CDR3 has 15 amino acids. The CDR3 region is CACTKGLPRDSPLHF. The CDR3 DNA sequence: TGTGCCTGTACAAAGGGACTTCCAAGGGATTCACCCCTCCACTTT.

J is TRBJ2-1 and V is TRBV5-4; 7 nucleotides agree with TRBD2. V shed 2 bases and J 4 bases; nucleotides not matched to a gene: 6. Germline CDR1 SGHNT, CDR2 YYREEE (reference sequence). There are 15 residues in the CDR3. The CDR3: CASSFGGKLYNEQFF. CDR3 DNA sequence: TGTGCCAGCAGCTTCGGGGGGAAATTATACAATGAGCAGTTCTTC. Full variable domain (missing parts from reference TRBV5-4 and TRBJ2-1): ETGVTQSPTHLIKTRGQQVTLRCSSQSGHNTVSWYQQALGQGPQFIFQYYREEENGRGNFPPRFSGLQFPNYSSELNVNALELDDSALYLCASSFGGKLYNEQFFGPGTRLTVL.

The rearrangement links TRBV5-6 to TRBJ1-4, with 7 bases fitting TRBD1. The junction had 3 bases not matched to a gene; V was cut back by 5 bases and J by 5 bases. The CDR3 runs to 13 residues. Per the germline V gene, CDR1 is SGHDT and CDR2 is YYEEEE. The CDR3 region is CASSGQANEKLFF. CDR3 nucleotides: TGTGCCAGCAGTGGACAGGCCAATGAAAAACTGTTTTTT.

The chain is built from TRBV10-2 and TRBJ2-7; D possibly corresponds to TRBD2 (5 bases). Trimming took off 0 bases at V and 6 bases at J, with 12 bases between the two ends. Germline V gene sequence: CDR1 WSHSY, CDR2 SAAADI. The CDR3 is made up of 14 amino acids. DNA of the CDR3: TGCGCCAGCAGTGAGTCCAGGACCGGGATCGAGCAGTACTTC. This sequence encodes CASSESRTGIEQYF.

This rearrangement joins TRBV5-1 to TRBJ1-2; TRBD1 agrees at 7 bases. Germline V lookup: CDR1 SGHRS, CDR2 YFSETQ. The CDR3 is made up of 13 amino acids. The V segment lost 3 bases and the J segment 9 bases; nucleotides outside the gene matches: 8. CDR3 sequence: CASSSAGGNSYTF. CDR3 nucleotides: TGCGCCAGCAGCTCGGCAGGGGGAAATAGCTACACCTTC.

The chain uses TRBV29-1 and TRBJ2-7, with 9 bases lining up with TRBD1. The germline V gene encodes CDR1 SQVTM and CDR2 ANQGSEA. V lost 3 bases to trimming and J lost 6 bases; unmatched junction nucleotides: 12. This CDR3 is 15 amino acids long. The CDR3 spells CSVETTGTGRLEQYF. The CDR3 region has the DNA TGCAGCGTTGAGACTACCGGGACAGGGAGGCTCGAGCAGTACTTC.

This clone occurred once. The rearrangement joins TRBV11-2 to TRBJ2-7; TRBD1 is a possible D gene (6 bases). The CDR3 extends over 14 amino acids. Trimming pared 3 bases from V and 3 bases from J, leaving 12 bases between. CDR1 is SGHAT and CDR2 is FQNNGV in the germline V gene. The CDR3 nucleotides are TGTGCCAGCAGCTTCTCCCAGGGGAACTACGAGCAGTACTTC. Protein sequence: CASSFSQGNYEQYF.

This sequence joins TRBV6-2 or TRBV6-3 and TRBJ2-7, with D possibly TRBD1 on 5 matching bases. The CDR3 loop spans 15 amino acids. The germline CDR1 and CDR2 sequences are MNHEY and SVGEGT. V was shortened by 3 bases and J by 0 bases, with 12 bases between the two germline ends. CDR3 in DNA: TGTGCCAGCAGTTATGGGGCATACTACTCCTACGAGCAGTACTTC. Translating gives CASSYGAYYSYEQYF.

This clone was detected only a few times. The CDR3 loop is CASSATGNYGYTF. The CDR3 nucleotides read TGCGCCAGCAGTGCGACAGGAAACTATGGCTACACCTTC. V usage is TRBV10-2 and J usage is TRBJ1-2; tentatively, D is TRBD1 (6 bases). V lost 4 bases and J lost 2, with 8 bases in between. The CDR3 has 13 amino acids. Germline loops: CDR1 WSHSY, CDR2 SAAADI.

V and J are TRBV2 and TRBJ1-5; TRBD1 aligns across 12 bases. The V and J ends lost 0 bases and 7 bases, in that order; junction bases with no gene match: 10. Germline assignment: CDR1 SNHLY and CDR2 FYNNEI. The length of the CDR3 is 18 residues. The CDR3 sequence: CASSEARGQGARRQPQHF. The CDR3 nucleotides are TGTGCCAGCAGTGAAGCGCGGGGACAGGGGGCAAGGAGGCAGCCCCAGCATTTT.

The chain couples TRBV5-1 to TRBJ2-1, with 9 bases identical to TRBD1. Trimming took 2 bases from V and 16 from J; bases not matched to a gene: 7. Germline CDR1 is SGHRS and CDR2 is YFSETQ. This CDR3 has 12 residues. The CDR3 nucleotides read TGCGCCAGCAGCTTTCCGACAGGGGGTATTTTCTTC. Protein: CASSFPTGGIFF.

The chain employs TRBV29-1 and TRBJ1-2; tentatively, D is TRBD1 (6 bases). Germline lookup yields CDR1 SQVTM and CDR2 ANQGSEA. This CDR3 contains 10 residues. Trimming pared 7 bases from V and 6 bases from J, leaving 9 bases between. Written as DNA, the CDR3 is TGCAGCGGGGGGGCGGATGGCTACACCTTC. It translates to CSGGADGYTF.

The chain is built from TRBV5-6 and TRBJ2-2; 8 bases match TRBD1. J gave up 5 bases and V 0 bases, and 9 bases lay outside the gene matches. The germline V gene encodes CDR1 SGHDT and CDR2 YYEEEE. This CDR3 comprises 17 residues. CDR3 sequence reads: CASSLGTGYRETGELFF. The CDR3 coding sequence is TGTGCCAGCAGCTTGGGGACAGGGTATCGGGAGACCGGGGAGCTGTTTTTT.

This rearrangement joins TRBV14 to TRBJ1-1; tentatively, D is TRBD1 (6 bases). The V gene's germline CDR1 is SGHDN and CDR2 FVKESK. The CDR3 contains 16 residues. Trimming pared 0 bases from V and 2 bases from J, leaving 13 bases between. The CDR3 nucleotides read TGTGCCAGCAGCCAAGACCGGGACATCCCAAACACTGAAGCTTTCTTT. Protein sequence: CASSQDRDIPNTEAFF. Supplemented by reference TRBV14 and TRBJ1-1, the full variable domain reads EAGVTQFPSHSVIEKGQTVTLRCDPISGHDNLYWYRRVMGKEIKFLLHFVKESKQDESGMPNNRFLAERTGGTYSTLKVQPAELEDSGVYFCASSQDRDIPNTEAFFGQGTRLTVV.

The CDR3 spells CASSVSDSLHGYTF. The CDR3 region has the DNA TGTGCCAGCAGCGTATCAGACAGTCTACATGGCTACACCTTC. The genes are TRBV9 and TRBJ1-2; tentatively, D is TRBD1 (5 bases). Per germline, CDR1 SGDLS and CDR2 YYNGEE. The CDR3 has 14 amino acids. Between the trimmed V and J ends, which lost 1 base and 6 bases, there was a span of 13 bases. The variable domain in full, completed from reference TRBV9 and TRBJ1-2, reads DSGVTQTPKHLITATGQRVTLRCSPRSGDLSVYWYQQSLDQGLQFLIQYYNGEERAKGNILERFSAQQFPDLHSELNLSSLELGDSALYFCASSVSDSLHGYTFGSGTRLTVV.

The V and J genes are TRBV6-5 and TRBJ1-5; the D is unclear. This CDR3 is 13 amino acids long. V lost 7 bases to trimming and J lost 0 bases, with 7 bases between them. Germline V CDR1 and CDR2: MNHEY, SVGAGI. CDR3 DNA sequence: TGTGCCAGCAAACTATATAGCAATCAGCCCCAGCATTTT. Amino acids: CASKLYSNQPQHF.

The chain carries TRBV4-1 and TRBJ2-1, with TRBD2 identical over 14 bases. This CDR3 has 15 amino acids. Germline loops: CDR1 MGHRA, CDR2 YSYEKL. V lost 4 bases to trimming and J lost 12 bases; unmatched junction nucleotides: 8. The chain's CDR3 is CASSLVGTSGGGQFF. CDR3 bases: TGCGCCAGCAGCCTTGTCGGGACTAGCGGGGGAGGGCAGTTCTTC.

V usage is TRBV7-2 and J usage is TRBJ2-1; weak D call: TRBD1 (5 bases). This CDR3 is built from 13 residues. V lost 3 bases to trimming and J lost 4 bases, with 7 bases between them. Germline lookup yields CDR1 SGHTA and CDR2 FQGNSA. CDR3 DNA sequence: TGTGCCAGCAGCTTTGACAGTTACAATGAGCAGTTCTTC. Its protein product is CASSFDSYNEQFF. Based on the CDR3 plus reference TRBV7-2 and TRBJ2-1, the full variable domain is GAGVSQSPSNKVTEKGKDVELRCDPISGHTALYWYRQSLGQGLEFLIYFQGNSAPDKSGLPSDRFSAERTGGSVSTLTIQRTQQEDSAVYLCASSFDSYNEQFFGPGTRLTVL.

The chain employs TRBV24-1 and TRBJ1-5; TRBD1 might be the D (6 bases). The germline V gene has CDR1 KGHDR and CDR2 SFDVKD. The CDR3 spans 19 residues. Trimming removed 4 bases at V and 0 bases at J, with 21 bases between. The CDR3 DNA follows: TGTGCCACCAGTGAACCCCGACTGAGACAGGACCTTAGCAATCAGCCCCAGCATTTT. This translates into CATSEPRLRQDLSNQPQHF.

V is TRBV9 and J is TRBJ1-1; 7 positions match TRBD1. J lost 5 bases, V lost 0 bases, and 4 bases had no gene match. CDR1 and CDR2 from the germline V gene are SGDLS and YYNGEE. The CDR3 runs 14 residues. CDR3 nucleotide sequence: TGTGCCAGCAGCGTAGCGGACAGGACGACTGAAGCTTTCTTT. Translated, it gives CASSVADRTTEAFF.

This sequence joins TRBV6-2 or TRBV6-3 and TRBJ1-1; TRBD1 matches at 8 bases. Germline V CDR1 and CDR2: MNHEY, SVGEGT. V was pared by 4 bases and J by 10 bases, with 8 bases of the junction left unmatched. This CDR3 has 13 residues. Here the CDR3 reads CASSWAGGFGAFF. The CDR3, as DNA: TGTGCCAGCAGTTGGGCAGGGGGCTTCGGAGCTTTCTTT.

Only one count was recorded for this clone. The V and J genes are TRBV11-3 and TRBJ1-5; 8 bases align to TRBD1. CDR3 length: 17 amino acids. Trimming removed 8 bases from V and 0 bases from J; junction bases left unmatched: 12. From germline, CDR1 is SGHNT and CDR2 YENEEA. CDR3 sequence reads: CASPPGTGPYSNQPQHF. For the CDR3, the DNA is TGTGCCAGCCCCCCCGGGACAGGACCTTATAGCAATCAGCCCCAGCATTTT.

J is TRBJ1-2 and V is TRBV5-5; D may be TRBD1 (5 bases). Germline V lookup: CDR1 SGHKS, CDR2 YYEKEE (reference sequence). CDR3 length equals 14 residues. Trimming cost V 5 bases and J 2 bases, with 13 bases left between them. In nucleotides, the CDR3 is TGTGCCAGCAGGGTCGTTGGGGGGAACTATGGCTACACCTTC. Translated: CASRVVGGNYGYTF.